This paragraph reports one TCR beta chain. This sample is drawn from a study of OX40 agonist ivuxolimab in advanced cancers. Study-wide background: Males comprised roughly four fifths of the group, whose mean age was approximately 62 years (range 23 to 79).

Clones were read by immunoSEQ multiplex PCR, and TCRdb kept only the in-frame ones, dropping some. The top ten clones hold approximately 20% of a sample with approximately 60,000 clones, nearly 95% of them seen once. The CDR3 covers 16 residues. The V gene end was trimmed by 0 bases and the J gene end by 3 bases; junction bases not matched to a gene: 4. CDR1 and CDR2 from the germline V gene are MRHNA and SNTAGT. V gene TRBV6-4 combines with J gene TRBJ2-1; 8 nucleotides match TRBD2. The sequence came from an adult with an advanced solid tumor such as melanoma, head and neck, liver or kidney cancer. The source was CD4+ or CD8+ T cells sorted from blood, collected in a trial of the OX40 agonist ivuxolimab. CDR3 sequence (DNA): TGTGCCAGCAGTGACTCAGAGACTAGCGTCTACAATGAGCAGTTCTTC. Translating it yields CASSDSETSVYNEQFF.